This T cell receptor beta chain derives from a study of T cells in Graves' hyperthyroidism and ophthalmopathy. Study overall: The authors collected peripheral blood at initial diagnosis, before any treatment.

Study-wide findings and caveats: Ophthalmopathy was predicted by the model a median of roughly 6.6 months ahead of onset. By a 13 V-J model, ophthalmopathy was set apart from stable hyperthyroidism.

Germline lookup yields CDR1 SEHNR and CDR2 FQNEAQ (reference sequence). Trimming cost V 5 bases and J 6 bases, with 16 bases left between them. This CDR3 spans 15 amino acids. This clonotype was seen more than once but under ten times. Its antigen is unknown. What was amplified from RNA transcripts were TCR beta CDR3 regions. The HTBI primer set was used in a first-round RT-PCR of the TCR CDR3. TCRdb passed the multiplex PCR reads through MiXCR, listing each CDR3 protein once. The table includes around 450,000 distinct CDR3 sequences, roughly 14% detected once. The study enrolled patients aged 18 to 65 with newly diagnosed hyperthyroidism of under 2 months' duration.

Sequencing used blood. The sequence was obtained from a woman younger than 30 with Graves' hyperthyroidism. The J gene is TRBJ1-4, the V gene TRBV7-9; possible D gene TRBD1, 6 bases. CDR3 sequence reads: CASSRRQAGDEKLFF. In DNA, the CDR3 is TGTGCCAGCAGCCGTCGACAGGCGGGGGATGAAAAACTGTTTTTT. The full variable domain, completed using reference TRBV7-9 and TRBJ1-4, is DTGVSQNPRHKITKRGQNVTFRCDPISEHNRLYWYRQTLGQGPEFLTYFQNEAQLEKSRLLSDRFSAERPKGSFSTLEIQRTEQGDSAMYLCASSRRQAGDEKLFFGSGTQLSVL.